The 19 T cell receptor beta chains in this list originate from one sample, sequenced in a study of blood T cell repertoires in COVID-19. Some clones are missing from TCRdb's copy, which holds only in-frame ones; the method was immunoSEQ multiplex PCR. Of 300,000 to 350,000 clones listed, about 90% are singletons. Specimen: peripheral blood. These receptors were taken from a woman aged 40 to 50 with COVID-19, enrolled during active disease.

The chain combines TRBV27 with TRBJ1-4; D remains unclear. The CDR3 extends over 13 amino acids. In germline, CDR1 is MNHEY, CDR2 SMNVEV (reference sequence). Trimming shortened V by 2 bases and J by 4 bases, and 5 bases separated the two germline ends. The CDR3 region is CASSLLYNEKLFF. In nucleotides, the CDR3 is TGTGCCAGCAGTTTACTGTATAATGAAAAACTGTTTTTT.

The chain couples TRBV19 to TRBJ1-4; D possibly corresponds to TRBD1 (6 bases). The germline V and J ends were trimmed by 3 bases and 7 bases, with 12 bases remaining between them. The CDR3 runs to 14 residues. Germline lookup yields CDR1 LNHDA and CDR2 SQIVND (reference sequence). Here the CDR3 reads CASSMGRGGEKLFF. The CDR3 DNA is TGTGCCAGTAGTATGGGGAGGGGGGGTGAAAAACTGTTTTTT.

This clone was observed a single time. This rearrangement joins TRBV19 to TRBJ1-5; no clear D. The CDR3 runs to 12 residues. The V end lost 3 bases, the J end lost 3 bases, and 3 bases lay between the germline ends. The V gene's germline CDR1 is LNHDA and CDR2 SQIVND (reference sequence). The CDR3 nucleotides are TGTGCCAGTAGTATCATCAATCAGCCCCAGCATTTT. Translated, it gives CASSIINQPQHF.

The rearrangement uses TRBV18 and TRBJ1-2; unclear D gene. CDR1 and CDR2 from the germline V gene are KGHSH and LQKENI. This CDR3 has 14 amino acids. Trimming removed 2 bases from V and 0 bases from J, with 7 bases in between. The DNA for the CDR3 is TGTGCCAGCTCACCATACGGTTCTAACTATGGCTACACCTTC. Protein product: CASSPYGSNYGYTF.

V and J are TRBV29-1 and TRBJ1-5; 7 bases agree with TRBD1. Germline loops: CDR1 SQVTM, CDR2 ANQGSEA. The CDR3 spans 12 residues. V lost 4 bases to trimming and J lost 6 bases; unmatched junction nucleotides: 3. The CDR3 region is CSVVTGSQPQHF. In DNA form, the CDR3 reads TGCAGCGTTGTGACAGGGAGTCAGCCCCAGCATTTT.

The V and J genes are TRBV5-5 and TRBJ2-3; the match to TRBD2 covers 10 bases. The CDR3 extends over 16 amino acids. Germline CDR1 reads SGHKS; CDR2 reads YYEKEE (reference sequence). With V trimmed by 0 bases and J by 0 bases, 1 base remained unmatched. The CDR3 here is CASSLATSGSTDTQYF. As DNA, the CDR3 is TGTGCCAGCAGCTTGGCGACTAGCGGGAGCACAGATACGCAGTATTTT.

The chain joins TRBV28 to TRBJ1-2; D not resolved. CDR1 and CDR2 (germline): MDHEN, SYDVKM. V gave up 2 bases and J gave up 5 bases, with 3 bases separating them. CDR3 length: 11 residues. This CDR3 reads CASSLQYGYTF. The CDR3 DNA reads TGTGCCAGCAGTTTACAGTATGGCTACACCTTC.

V is TRBV11-2 and J is TRBJ1-2; D gene unclear. Trimming removed 3 bases at V and 8 bases at J, with 10 bases between. Germline V gene lookup returns CDR1 SGHAT and CDR2 FQNNGV. This CDR3 is built from 12 residues. DNA of the CDR3: TGTGCCAGCAGCTTGGGAGGAGTCGGCTACACCTTC. Its translation: CASSLGGVGYTF.

This clone was counted ten times or more. The rearrangement uses TRBV19 and TRBJ1-1; a weak D match, TRBD1 (5 bases). The CDR3 has 17 residues. Germline CDR1 and CDR2: LNHDA and SQIVND (reference sequence). Trimming stripped 6 bases from V and 0 bases from J, with 20 bases between. The DNA for the CDR3 is TGTGCCAGTAGGGAGGGACGGCTTCGGCGAATGAACACTGAAGCTTTCTTT. Translated, it gives CASREGRLRRMNTEAFF.

The gene calls are TRBV6-2 or TRBV6-3 and TRBJ2-7; no clear D gene. The length of the CDR3 is 15 residues. V was clipped by 0 bases and J by 2 bases, with 11 bases between them. CDR1 and CDR2 from the germline V gene are MNHEY and SVGEGT. The CDR3 region is CASSYSSKAAYEQYF. DNA of the CDR3: TGTGCCAGCAGTTACTCGAGTAAGGCGGCCTACGAGCAGTACTTC.

The chain carries TRBV14 and TRBJ2-5; no definite D call. Trimming removed 4 bases from V and 2 bases from J, with 2 bases in between. The CDR3 is made up of 11 amino acids. Per the germline V gene, CDR1 is SGHDN and CDR2 is FVKESK. CDR3 residues: CASSLQETQYF. CDR3 nucleotide sequence: TGTGCCAGCAGCCTACAAGAGACCCAGTACTTC.

The V gene is TRBV14, the J gene TRBJ1-6; D uncertain. Germline V CDR1 and CDR2: SGHDN, FVKESK. The CDR3 has 14 residues. The V and J ends lost 1 base and 10 bases respectively, with 11 bases between them. The CDR3 loop reads CASSQGAGYSPLHF. In nucleotides, the CDR3 is TGTGCCAGCAGCCAAGGAGCGGGATACTCACCCCTCCACTTT.

The rearrangement uses TRBV19 and TRBJ2-1; 10 bases agree with TRBD2. V was pared by 5 bases and J by 0 bases, with 7 bases of the junction left unmatched. The CDR3 is 17 amino acids. Looked up from germline, CDR1 is LNHDA and CDR2 is SQIVND (reference sequence). The CDR3 protein is CASSVRLAGASYNEQFF. The CDR3 bases are TGTGCCAGTAGTGTGAGACTAGCGGGTGCCTCCTACAATGAGCAGTTCTTC.

The rearrangement uses TRBV3-1 (or the pseudogene TRBV3-2) and TRBJ2-5, with TRBD2 as a possible D gene (6 bases). CDR1 LGHDT and CDR2 YNNKEL come from the germline V gene (reference sequence). Deletions cut 3 bases from V and 4 bases from J, with 21 bases between. The CDR3 has 17 residues. In nucleotides, the CDR3 is TGTGCCAGCAGCCATCGGAGGGATCGATACTTAGGAGAGACCCAGTACTTC. Its protein is CASSHRRDRYLGETQYF.

J is TRBJ1-1 and V is TRBV6-6; D unresolved. Trimming stripped 7 bases from V and 5 bases from J, with 17 bases between. CDR1 and CDR2 from the germline V gene are MNHNY and SVGAGI (reference sequence). The CDR3 consists of 14 residues. The CDR3 DNA reads TGTGCCAGCATTTTACCTGGAGTTAAGACTGAAGCTTTCTTT. Translated, it gives CASILPGVKTEAFF.

This chain links TRBV28 with TRBJ1-1; 8 bases fit TRBD1. The CDR3 consists of 13 residues. Germline-derived CDR1 and CDR2 are MDHEN and SYDVKM. After removal of 6 bases from V and 1 base from J, the junction contained 1 base not matched to a gene. The CDR3 spells CASRGQANTEAFF. CDR3 in DNA: TGTGCCAGCAGGGGACAGGCGAACACTGAAGCTTTCTTT.

The chain is built from TRBV29-1 and TRBJ1-5, with 9 bases lining up with TRBD1. The CDR3 sequence is 13 residues long. Germline CDR1 is SQVTM and CDR2 is ANQGSEA. V lost 2 bases, J lost 6 bases, and 2 bases stayed unmatched. This chain's CDR3 is CSVETGGTQPQHF. The CDR3 DNA is TGCAGCGTTGAAACAGGGGGCACTCAGCCCCAGCATTTT.

V usage is TRBV4-1 and J usage is TRBJ1-4; TRBD1 might be the D (5 bases). Per the germline V gene, CDR1 is MGHRA and CDR2 is YSYEKL. The CDR3 totals 15 residues. With 0 bases removed from V and 8 bases from J, the gap between germline ends came to 13 bases. CDR3 in amino acids: CASSQDDRVHEKLFF. DNA for the CDR3: TGCGCCAGCAGCCAAGATGACAGAGTACACGAAAAACTGTTTTTT.

The chain has TRBV19 and TRBJ1-1; D might be TRBD1 (6 bases). Per germline, CDR1 LNHDA and CDR2 SQIVND (reference sequence). Trimming shortened V by 1 base and J by 6 bases, and 15 bases separated the two germline ends. The CDR3 is 15 residues long. The CDR3 reads CASSIVISGGSEAFF. CDR3 coding DNA: TGTGCCAGTAGTATAGTAATATCGGGGGGCTCTGAAGCTTTCTTT.